The clone carrying this T cell receptor (beta chain) showed up many times. Its antigen is unknown. MiXCR, applied by TCRdb to the multiplex PCR reads, yields one record per CDR3 protein. The sample lists approximately 300,000 distinct CDR3 sequences, 30% occurring once. The data derive from a study of breast tumors, draining lymph nodes, adjacent tissues. General observations from the study: Tumor T cell lymph node origin was a supported hypothesis, not proven. Luminal-like breast cancer showed significantly higher tumor–nontumor repertoire similarity than basal-like. Data fit most tumor T cells coming from lymph node, expanding in tumor. Compared with lymph nodes, tumors were less diverse; compared with nontumor tissue, more.

V lost 2 bases to trimming and J lost 8 bases, with 12 bases between them. Germline assignment: CDR1 SGHTA and CDR2 FQGNSA. The CDR3 is 14 residues long. The lymph nodes were axillary draining lymph nodes from breast cancer patients. The sequenced material came from axillary lymph node tissue. The clonotype comes from a female donor with breast cancer. Some clones in this sample may be carry-over from other donors' samples. The chain has TRBV7-2 and TRBJ1-4; D might be TRBD1 (5 bases). CDR3 coding DNA: TGTGCCAGCAGCTTAATGAGGGGTGGAGAAAAACTGTTTTTT. Protein product: CASSLMRGGEKLFF. Complete variable domain (other parts from reference TRBV7-2 and TRBJ1-4): GAGVSQSPSNKVTEKGKDVELRCDPISGHTALYWYRQSLGQGLEFLIYFQGNSAPDKSGLPSDRFSAERTGGSVSTLTIQRTQQEDSAVYLCASSLMRGGEKLFFGSGTQLSVL.